The clone carrying this T cell receptor (beta chain) was counted only a few times. Its antigen remains unknown. This CDR3 has 17 residues. Germline V gene lookup returns CDR1 LNHDA and CDR2 SQIVND (reference sequence). V dropped 0 bases and J dropped 0 bases, with 13 bases sitting between them. Fresh 10 ml peripheral blood yielded PBMCs. Amplified TCR beta CDR3 regions derived from RNA transcripts. HTBI primers were used for first-round RT-PCR of the TCR CDR3. Each CDR3 protein gets one entry after TCRdb re-called the multiplex PCR reads with MiXCR. The table shows about 410,000 distinct CDR3 sequences, with 14% to 15% occurring only once. The data were obtained in a study of T cells in Graves' hyperthyroidism and ophthalmopathy. General observations from the study: Blood samples included most of the expanded thyroid clonotypes exceeding 0.001.

V gene TRBV19 combines with J gene TRBJ2-3, with a possible D match to TRBD2 (6 bases). This TCR derives from a man aged 18 to 30 with Graves' ophthalmopathy. Sequenced input: blood. This chain's CDR3 is CASSIDREGTSTDTQYF. CDR3 DNA: TGTGCCAGTAGTATAGATAGAGAAGGGACTAGCACAGATACGCAGTATTTT.